The 16 T cell receptor beta chains below all came from one sample that was sequenced in a study of CD8 T cells in ankylosing spondylitis. TCRdb passed the 5' RACE reads through MiXCR, listing each CDR3 protein once. The table lists a few hundred thousand distinct CDR3 sequences, 20% of them singletons. Sequencing was carried out using blood, either unsorted or a sorted T cell fraction (not recorded which). The receptors were sampled from a male donor with ankylosing spondylitis or in good health (not recorded which).

This clonotype has just a few counts. J is TRBJ2-1 and V is TRBV2, with 9 bases that match TRBD2. This CDR3 has 16 residues. V lost 7 bases, J lost 2 bases, and 9 bases stayed unmatched. Germline assignment: CDR1 SNHLY and CDR2 FYNNEI. CDR3 protein: CASTDPLAGTYNEQFF. The CDR3 DNA sequence: TGTGCCAGCACCGACCCCCTAGCGGGAACCTACAATGAGCAGTTCTTC.

This clonotype has a handful of counts. The chain recombines TRBV14 with TRBJ2-7; 7 bases agree with TRBD1. V was pared by 1 base and J by 0 bases, with 12 bases of the junction left unmatched. The CDR3 is 18 amino acids. The germline gives CDR1 SGHDN, CDR2 FVKESK. CDR3 in DNA: TGTGCCAGCAGCCAAGGCGGTCGGGACAGCATTAGCTCCTACGAGCAGTACGTC. Residues: CASSQGGRDSISSYEQYV.

The V call is TRBV25-1, the J call TRBJ2-5; D possibly corresponds to TRBD1 (5 bases). The CDR3 is made up of 11 amino acids. V lost 10 bases, J lost 6 bases, and 12 bases lay in between. CDR1 is MGHDK and CDR2 is SYGVNS in the germline V gene. The chain's CDR3 is CATGSGQTQYF. The CDR3 DNA follows: TGTGCCACAGGGTCCGGGCAGACCCAGTACTTC.

Only a few counts were recorded for this clonotype. The genes are TRBV30 and TRBJ1-2; D ambiguous. The CDR3 contains 12 residues. Germline V gives CDR1 GTSNPN, CDR2 SVGIG (reference sequence). Trimming stripped 4 bases from V and 7 bases from J, with 13 bases between. Written as DNA, the CDR3 is TGTGCCTGGACTTTGTCGGTTAGTGGCTACACCTTC. Amino acids: CAWTLSVSGYTF.

This clonotype has only a few counts. The rearrangement uses TRBV27 and TRBJ2-5; D is perhaps TRBD2 (5 bases). The ends were cut back, 6 bases at V and 2 bases at J, with 16 bases in the middle. CDR3 size: 15 residues. Germline assignment: CDR1 MNHEY and CDR2 SMNVEV (reference sequence). The CDR3 here is CASRVGGLKQETQYF. Written as DNA, the CDR3 is TGTGCCAGCAGGGTAGGAGGTTTGAAGCAAGAGACCCAGTACTTC.

The CDR3 sequence: CASSVMGAGGTDTQYF. The CDR3 DNA follows: TGTGCCAGCAGCGTAATGGGGGCAGGTGGCACAGATACGCAGTATTTT. V and J are TRBV9 and TRBJ2-3; the D gene is possibly TRBD1 (6 bases). Deletions cut 1 base from V and 1 base from J, with 13 bases between. The CDR3 is 16 amino acids. Germline assignment: CDR1 SGDLS and CDR2 YYNGEE.

This chain links TRBV20-1 with TRBJ2-3, with 11 positions matching TRBD2. Germline V gives CDR1 DFQATT, CDR2 SNEGSKA (reference sequence). V shed 3 bases and J 6 bases; nucleotides not matched to a gene: 5. The CDR3 loop spans 14 amino acids. The CDR3: CSARVAGGVDTQYF. The CDR3 DNA reads as TGCAGTGCTAGGGTAGCGGGAGGGGTGGATACGCAGTATTTT.

The rearrangement joins TRBV20-1 to TRBJ2-1; D gene ambiguous. V was trimmed by 2 bases and J by 3 bases, leaving 11 bases between them. The CDR3 has 14 amino acids. Germline CDR1 reads DFQATT; CDR2 reads SNEGSKA (reference sequence). CDR3 protein: CSARRIDNYNEQFF. DNA of the CDR3: TGCAGTGCTAGACGAATCGACAACTACAATGAGCAGTTCTTC.

This clonotype was detected only a few times. The J gene is TRBJ1-6, the V gene TRBV12-3 or TRBV12-4; TRBD1 is a possible D gene (6 bases). V lost 3 bases and J lost 10, with 13 bases in between. The CDR3 contains 14 residues. CDR3 sequence (DNA): TGTGCCAGCAGTTTCGGTGGGGGGGGCTCACCCCTCCACTTT. This gives the protein CASSFGGGGSPLHF.

This clonotype was seen at least ten times. The J gene is TRBJ2-2, the V gene TRBV12-3 or TRBV12-4; TRBD1 or TRBD2 may be the D gene (5 bases each). The CDR3 consists of 14 residues. The V gene lost 6 bases and the J gene lost 5 bases, with 13 bases spanning the gap. Here the CDR3 reads CASRIGELTGELFF. DNA of the CDR3: TGTGCCAGCAGAATAGGGGAGTTGACCGGGGAGCTGTTTTTT.

This clonotype was detected a few times. V usage is TRBV7-2 and J usage is TRBJ1-2, with 8 bases fitting TRBD1. Germline values: CDR1 SGHTA, CDR2 FQGNSA. The CDR3 runs to 14 residues. V trimming: 4 bases; J trimming: 6 bases; junction bases outside the gene matches: 7. The CDR3 reads CASSYRQGKDGYTF. The CDR3 DNA is TGTGCCAGCAGCTACCGACAGGGGAAGGATGGCTACACCTTC.

This clonotype was seen only a few times. The CDR3 reads CASSSQSGAFF. The DNA for the CDR3 is TGTGCCAGCAGTTCCCAATCTGGCGCTTTCTTT. The chain carries TRBV12-3 or TRBV12-4 and TRBJ1-1; D is ambiguous. The ends were cut back, 4 bases at V and 11 bases at J, with 11 bases in the middle. The CDR3 has 11 amino acids.

The genes are TRBV7-2 and TRBJ2-1; D is uncertain. CDR1 and CDR2 from the germline V gene are SGHTA and FQGNSA. The CDR3 contains 13 residues. V lost 4 bases and J lost 6, with 10 bases in between. CDR3 bases: TGTGCCAGCAGCTCCTACGGAATCAATGAGCAGTTCTTC. This translates into CASSSYGINEQFF.

The CDR3 DNA reads as TGTGCCAGCAGCCAAGATCAATTGCGGGGGTCTGAGCAGTTCTTC. It yields the protein CASSQDQLRGSEQFF. The gene calls are TRBV3-1 and TRBJ2-1; TRBD2 aligns across 7 bases. Germline CDR1 and CDR2: LGHDT and YNNKEL (reference sequence). Germline trimming cut 0 bases from V and 9 bases from J; bases unmatched to any gene: 8. The CDR3 is made up of 15 amino acids.

This clonotype was observed a handful of times. V is TRBV28 and J is TRBJ1-5, with D unclear. The germline V and J ends were trimmed by 8 bases and 6 bases, with 11 bases remaining between them. Per the germline V gene, CDR1 is MDHEN and CDR2 is SYDVKM. CDR3 length: 12 residues. The CDR3 nucleotides read TGTGCCAGCCGCGTGGACGTTCAGCCCCAGCATTTT. The encoded protein is CASRVDVQPQHF.

The sample holds many counts of this clonotype. The CDR3 is CAISESINLAKNIQYF. The CDR3 DNA reads TGTGCCATCAGTGAGTCGATCAACTTAGCCAAAAACATTCAGTACTTC. The V call is TRBV10-3, the J call TRBJ2-4, with D hard to call. V was clipped by 0 bases and J by 0 bases, with 9 bases between them. The CDR3 is 16 residues long. The germline V gene has CDR1 ENHRY and CDR2 SYGVKD.